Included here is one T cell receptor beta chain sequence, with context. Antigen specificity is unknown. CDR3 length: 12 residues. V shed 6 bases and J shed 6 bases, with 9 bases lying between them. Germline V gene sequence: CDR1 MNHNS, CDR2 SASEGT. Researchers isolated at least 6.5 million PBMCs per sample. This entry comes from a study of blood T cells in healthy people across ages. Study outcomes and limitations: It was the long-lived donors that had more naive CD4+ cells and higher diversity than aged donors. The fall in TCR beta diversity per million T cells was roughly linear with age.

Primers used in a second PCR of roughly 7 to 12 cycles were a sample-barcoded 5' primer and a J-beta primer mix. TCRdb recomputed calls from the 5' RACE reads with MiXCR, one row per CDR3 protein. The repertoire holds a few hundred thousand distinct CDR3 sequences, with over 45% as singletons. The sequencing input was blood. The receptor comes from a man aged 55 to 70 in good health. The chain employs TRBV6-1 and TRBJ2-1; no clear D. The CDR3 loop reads CASRTNGNEQFF. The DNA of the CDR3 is TGTGCCAGCAGGACGAACGGCAATGAGCAGTTCTTC.